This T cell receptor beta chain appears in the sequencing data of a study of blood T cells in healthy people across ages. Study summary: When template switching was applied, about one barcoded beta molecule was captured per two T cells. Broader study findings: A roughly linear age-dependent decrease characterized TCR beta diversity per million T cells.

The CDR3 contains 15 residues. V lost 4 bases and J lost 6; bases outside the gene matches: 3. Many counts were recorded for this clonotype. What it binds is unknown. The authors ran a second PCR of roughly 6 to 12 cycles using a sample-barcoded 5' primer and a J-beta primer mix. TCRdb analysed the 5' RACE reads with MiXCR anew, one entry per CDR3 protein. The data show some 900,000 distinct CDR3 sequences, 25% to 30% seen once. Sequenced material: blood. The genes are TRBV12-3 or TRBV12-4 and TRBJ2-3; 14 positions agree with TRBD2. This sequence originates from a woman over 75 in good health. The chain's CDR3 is CASSSTSGGVDTQYF. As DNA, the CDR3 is TGTGCCAGCAGTTCGACTAGCGGGGGGGTCGATACGCAGTATTTT.